The clone carrying this T cell receptor (beta chain) was seen repeatedly, ten times or more. The antigen is not known. This sample stems from a study of regulatory T cells in long-lasting Graves disease. Overall study findings and caveats: Limited samples may have lowered accuracy.

Time point reported: persistent/refractory GD, antithyroid drugs over 5 years with positive TRAb. Following extraction of RNA from PBMCs, that RNA was used to make the TCR library. The CDR3 is 14 residues long. Germline V gene lookup returns CDR1 ENHRY and CDR2 SYGVKD. V was cut by 0 bases and J by 6 bases, with 11 bases left in between. With iRepertoire HTBI primers and Arm-PCR of CDR3 regions, TCR beta libraries were built. TCRdb re-called the multiplex PCR reads with MiXCR, one entry per CDR3 protein. The sample carries 400,000 to 600,000 distinct CDR3 sequences, under 25% recorded once. The J gene is TRBJ1-1, the V gene TRBV10-3; D not resolved. This clonotype was obtained from a female donor with Graves disease. The sample was peripheral blood mononuclear cells (PBMCs), taken when the disease was refractory, from a patient treated with antithyroid drugs. The CDR3 bases are TGTGCCATCAGTGAGTCGACTCGAGGTGCTGAAGCTTTCTTT. Its translation: CAISESTRGAEAFF.